This T cell receptor (beta chain) derives from a study of Tregs in tolerant kidney transplant recipients. Study outcomes and limitations: Tolerant patients' donor-specific Tregs expanded beyond overall Tregs, suggesting antigen-driven growth.

Only in-frame clones appear in the TCRdb table, and some are missing; sequencing was by immunoSEQ multiplex PCR. The sample holds about 16,000 clones. The CDR3 is 13 amino acids. Trimming cost V 3 bases and J 6 bases, with 11 bases left between them. The germline CDR1 and CDR2 sequences are SGHDN and FVKESK. Remarks on this clone: Its specificity is unknown. The CDR3 end falls 3 residues outside the read, so it is completed with the germline J gene.

Related graft donors supplied nonmyeloablative bone marrow transplants, and mixed chimerism was transient. The V gene is TRBV14, the J gene TRBJ1-1; the D gene is possibly TRBD1 (5 bases). Sequences were derived from CD4+ T cells from blood (PBMCs), sampled 12 months after the transplant. The origin of this receptor is a human patient who received a combined kidney and bone marrow transplant. The graft donor may account for some of the T cells. Incomplete CDR3 DNA: TGTGCCAGCAGCCAGCAGGGTTACGCTGAA. This codes for CASSQQGYAE. The whole CDR3 sequence reads CASSQQGYAEAFF.